The rows below give T cell receptor beta chains drawn from one sample of a study of Graves' ophthalmopathy and Graves' hyperthyroidism. TCRdb analysed the multiplex PCR reads with MiXCR anew, one entry per CDR3 protein. The table has roughly 410,000 distinct CDR3 sequences, 15% to 17% seen once; the top ten hold around 7%. Sequencing was performed on peripheral blood. The origin of the receptors is a woman aged 18 to 35 with stable Graves' hyperthyroidism. Both conserved end residues are part of each CDR3. D genes are given only for firm matches. For some rows the clone size is stated as once, few or many, or as a class when expanded; others skip it.

v_call	j_call	clone_size	d_call	cdr3_aa	cdr3_nt
TRBV5-1	TRBJ1-1	-	-	CASSPPGLREAFF	TGCGCCAGCAGCCCTCCGGGGCTCCGTGAAGCTTTCTTT
TRBV11-2	TRBJ1-1	many	TRBD1	CASSLGRTGGTEAFF	TGTGCCAGCAGCTTAGGAAGGACAGGGGGCACTGAAGCTTTCTTT
TRBV20-1	TRBJ2-5	few	-	CSASRQAPLGTQYF	TGCAGTGCTAGCCGCCAGGCCCCCTTAGGGACCCAGTACTTC
TRBV7-9	TRBJ2-4	many	-	CASSLARTGTKKNIQYF	TGTGCCAGCAGCTTAGCGCGGACCGGGACAAAAAAAAACATTCAGTACTTC
TRBV13	TRBJ1-2	many	TRBD1	CASSWQGVENYGYTF	TGTGCCAGCAGCTGGCAGGGGGTAGAGAACTATGGCTACACCTTC
TRBV20-1	TRBJ1-1	many	-	CSARTGHLNTEAFF	TGCAGTGCTAGGACGGGACATCTGAACACTGAAGCTTTCTTT
TRBV7-8	TRBJ2-7	many	-	CASSLGETYEQYF	TGTGCCAGCAGCTTAGGGGAAACCTACGAGCAGTACTTC
TRBV2	TRBJ2-5	-	-	CASSGAQGETQYF	TGTGCCAGCAGTGGAGCACAGGGCGAGACCCAGTACTTC
TRBV18	TRBJ1-1	many	-	CASSPSRGTEAFF	TGTGCCAGCTCACCGTCCCGGGGCACTGAAGCTTTCTTT
TRBV2	TRBJ1-6	many	-	CASSKILGGFNNSPLHF	TGTGCCAGCAGTAAGATTCTAGGGGGATTTAATAATTCACCCCTCCACTTT
TRBV24-1	TRBJ2-5	many	TRBD1	CATSDFGQAKETQYF	TGTGCCACCAGTGATTTCGGACAGGCGAAAGAGACCCAGTACTTC
TRBV7-3	TRBJ1-3	few	TRBD1	CASSLNHRTGKAVWNSGNTIYF	TGTGCCAGCAGCTTAAACCATAGGACAGGGAAGGCAGTCTGGAACTCTGGAAACACCATATATTTT
TRBV7-3	TRBJ2-5	many	TRBD2	CASSDSGTSGKETQYF	TGTGCCAGCAGCGACTCCGGGACTAGCGGGAAAGAGACCCAGTACTTC
TRBV11-2	TRBJ1-5	many	-	CASSLIPGGSNQPQHF	TGTGCCAGCAGCTTAATTCCGGGGGGTAGCAATCAGCCCCAGCATTTT
TRBV6-1	TRBJ1-2	many	-	CASSEQGRLPYGYTF	TGTGCCAGCAGTGAACAAGGCAGGCTACCCTATGGCTACACCTTC
TRBV7-2	TRBJ2-5	-	-	CASSTRSETQYF	TGTGCCAGCAGCACTAGATCGGAGACCCAGTACTTC
TRBV19	TRBJ1-1	many	-	CASSLYMNTEAFF	TGTGCCAGTAGCCTTTACATGAACACTGAAGCTTTCTTT
TRBV4-1	TRBJ1-1	many	TRBD1	CASSQSFRGRTEAFF	TGCGCCAGCAGCCAGAGCTTCAGGGGGAGGACTGAAGCTTTCTTT
TRBV4-1	TRBJ1-2	few	TRBD1	CASSQPRQGRVYTF	TGCGCCAGCAGCCAACCCAGACAGGGGAGAGTCTACACCTTC
TRBV3-1	TRBJ2-7	-	-	CASSQDLSYEQYF	TGTGCCAGCAGCCAAGATCTCTCCTACGAGCAGTACTTC
TRBV12-3/TRBV12-4	TRBJ1-1	many	-	CASSTGRGAFF	TGTGCCAGCAGTACGGGCCGCGGAGCTTTCTTT
TRBV25-1	TRBJ2-7	few	-	CASSEFGGSLEGEQYF	TGTGCCAGCAGTGAATTTGGGGGATCCCTAGAGGGGGAGCAGTACTTC
TRBV19	TRBJ1-2	-	TRBD1	CASSVLGTEYYGYTF	TGTGCCAGTAGTGTCCTCGGGACAGAGTACTATGGCTACACCTTC
TRBV20-1	TRBJ1-2	-	TRBD1	CSAWTGQSYGYTF	TGCAGTGCTTGGACAGGGCAATCTTATGGCTACACCTTC
TRBV10-3	TRBJ1-5	once	TRBD1	CATSDRGKYGNQPQHF	TGTGCCACTTCGGACAGGGGAAAATATGGCAATCAGCCCCAGCATTTT
TRBV5-1	TRBJ2-5	-	-	CASSLGDAPPEETQYF	TGCGCCAGCAGCTTGGGGGACGCGCCACCGGAAGAGACCCAGTACTTC
TRBV2	TRBJ2-4	-	TRBD2	CASRGRLAGALDIQYF	TGTGCCAGCAGGGGCAGACTAGCGGGGGCCCTAGACATTCAGTACTTC
TRBV28	TRBJ2-7	-	TRBD1	CASSSLGQGFDEQYF	TGTGCCAGCAGTTCCCTGGGACAGGGGTTCGACGAGCAGTACTTC
TRBV2	TRBJ1-1	many	-	CASGSITGLNTEAFF	TGTGCCAGCGGTTCCATCACAGGGCTGAACACTGAAGCTTTCTTT
TRBV20-1	TRBJ1-2	many	-	CSAWTTLPYGYTF	TGCAGTGCCTGGACGACCCTCCCCTATGGCTACACCTTC
TRBV20-1	TRBJ2-5	many	TRBD1	CSASDRGLRETQYF	TGCAGTGCTAGCGACAGGGGGCTCAGGGAGACCCAGTACTTC
TRBV6-5	TRBJ2-4	many	TRBD2	CASRLGGTAPGDWPLAKNIQYF	TGTGCCAGCAGGCTCGGGGGGACCGCACCCGGGGATTGGCCCTTAGCCAAAAACATTCAGTACTTC
TRBV11-2	TRBJ2-7	-	-	CASSSTIGGIGYEQYF	TGTGCCAGCAGCTCCACAATTGGCGGGATAGGGTACGAGCAGTACTTC
TRBV14	TRBJ1-2	-	-	CASSQFTSTAGNYGYTF	TGTGCCAGCAGCCAATTTACCTCGACAGCCGGGAACTATGGCTACACCTTC
TRBV19	TRBJ2-4	many	TRBD1	CASSILGQGSIRAKNIQYF	TGTGCCAGTAGTATTCTGGGACAGGGGTCGATTCGCGCCAAAAACATTCAGTACTTC
TRBV5-1	TRBJ2-5	many	TRBD2	CASSLRAGAIQETQYF	TGCGCCAGCAGCTTGAGAGCGGGGGCGATTCAAGAGACCCAGTACTTC
TRBV6-1	TRBJ1-2	many	-	CASSDRGAADGYTF	TGTGCCAGCAGTGACAGGGGTGCTGCGGATGGCTACACCTTC
TRBV4-1	TRBJ1-1	few	-	CASSQAISLSEAFF	TGCGCCAGCAGCCAAGCAATAAGCCTTTCTGAAGCTTTCTTT
TRBV6-1	TRBJ1-3	many	TRBD1	CASSGDRAGNTIYF	TGTGCCAGCAGTGGGGACAGAGCTGGAAACACCATATATTTT
TRBV6-2/TRBV6-3	TRBJ2-7	many	TRBD1	CASSYSGRGHNPYSYEQYF	TGTGCCAGCAGTTACTCGGGCAGGGGGCACAATCCTTACTCCTACGAGCAGTACTTC
TRBV3-1	TRBJ2-2	few	-	CASSQEVANTGELFF	TGTGCCAGCAGCCAAGAGGTTGCCAACACCGGGGAGCTGTTTTTT
TRBV7-9	TRBJ2-5	many	-	CASSLKEETQYF	TGTGCCAGCAGCTTAAAAGAAGAGACCCAGTACTTC
TRBV12-3/TRBV12-4	TRBJ2-7	-	-	CASRDSSMGYEQYF	TGTGCCAGCAGGGACAGCTCTATGGGGTACGAGCAGTACTTC
TRBV18	TRBJ2-7	many	TRBD1	CASSPSKGAWEQYF	TGTGCCAGCTCACCTTCGAAGGGGGCGTGGGAGCAGTACTTC
TRBV6-2/TRBV6-3	TRBJ1-6	many	-	CASRWDPSNSPLHF	TGTGCCAGCAGGTGGGACCCTTCCAATTCACCCCTCCACTTT
TRBV6-5	TRBJ1-1	many	TRBD1	CASSWGQGVTNTEAFF	TGTGCCAGCAGTTGGGGACAGGGGGTAACGAACACTGAAGCTTTCTTT
TRBV18	TRBJ1-1	few	TRBD1	CASQTGVGTEAFF	TGTGCCAGCCAGACAGGGGTGGGCACTGAAGCTTTCTTT
TRBV20-1	TRBJ1-1	-	-	CSAAGEITEAFF	TGCAGTGCGGCAGGGGAGATCACTGAAGCTTTCTTT
TRBV6-2/TRBV6-3	TRBJ1-5	-	-	CASILDKWGMHGNQPQHF	TGTGCCAGCATCCTGGACAAGTGGGGTATGCATGGCAATCAGCCCCAGCATTTT
TRBV20-1	TRBJ1-1	-	TRBD1	CSARAGQLNTEAFF	TGCAGTGCTAGAGCGGGACAGTTGAACACTGAAGCTTTCTTT
TRBV29-1	TRBJ1-1	many	-	CSVGEGMNTEAFF	TGCAGCGTTGGAGAGGGAATGAACACTGAAGCTTTCTTT
TRBV11-1	TRBJ2-7	once	-	CASSLGFGGLGLEQYF	TGTGCCAGCAGCCTAGGGTTCGGCGGCTTGGGGCTCGAGCAGTACTTC
TRBV14	TRBJ2-7	-	TRBD2	CASGTTGYEQYF	TGTGCCAGCGGGACTACAGGCTACGAGCAGTACTTC
TRBV7-9	TRBJ2-5	many	TRBD1	CASSLAQGQKETQYF	TGTGCCAGCAGCTTAGCGCAGGGACAGAAAGAGACCCAGTACTTC